This entry lists 6 T cell receptor beta chains sequenced from one sample in a study of CD4 T cells in relation to SARS-CoV-2 and coronaviruses. The repertoire was sequenced with immunoSEQ multiplex PCR; TCRdb's copy has only in-frame clones and lacks some. The sample contains around 20,000 clones, 78% of which appear only once. Unexposed donor CD4+ T cells date from 2011-2018, before the COVID-19 pandemic. Isolation of CD4+ T cells took place after around 11 days in culture. No cognate antigen is known for these TCRs. Input material: CD4+ T cells from PBMCs, cultured in vitro. The source of these receptors is a human donor in good health.

V and J are TRBV11-1 and TRBJ2-2, with unresolved D. The CDR3 runs 14 residues. V lost 2 bases to trimming and J lost 7 bases, with 11 bases between them. Germline V gene lookup returns CDR1 SGHAT and CDR2 FQDESV (reference sequence). Here the CDR3 reads CASSLPPPNGELFF. CDR3 bases: TGTGCCAGCAGCTTACCCCCCCCCAACGGGGAGCTGTTTTTT. Combining the CDR3 with reference TRBV11-1 and TRBJ2-2 gives the whole variable domain EAEVAQSPRYKITEKSQAVAFWCDPISGHATLYWYRQILGQGPELLVQFQDESVVDDSQLPKDRFSAERLKGVDSTLKIQPAELGDSAMYLCASSLPPPNGELFFGEGSRLTVL.

This clone was recorded a few times. V gene TRBV19 combines with J gene TRBJ2-7; D not resolved. This CDR3 is built from 12 residues. Trimming removed 3 bases at V and 5 bases at J, with 8 bases between. Germline CDR1 and CDR2: LNHDA and SQIVND (reference sequence). The CDR3 bases are TGTGCCAGTAGTATTAGGTCTGACGAGCAGTACTTC. Protein product: CASSIRSDEQYF.

This clone was seen only once. This sequence joins TRBV5-6 and TRBJ1-1; D is undetermined. Trimming cost V 0 bases and J 5 bases, with 11 bases left between them. This CDR3 has 14 amino acids. CDR1 SGHDT and CDR2 YYEEEE come from the germline V gene. The chain's CDR3 is CASSLVPVETEAFF. The CDR3 nucleotides read TGTGCCAGCAGCTTGGTTCCGGTGGAGACTGAAGCTTTCTTT.

The gene calls are TRBV19 and TRBJ2-5; D possibly corresponds to TRBD2 (5 bases). V lost 0 bases and J lost 4, with 21 bases in between. The CDR3 runs 18 residues. Germline CDR1 and CDR2: LNHDA and SQIVND (reference sequence). CDR3: CASSIDPRRTLPLETQYF. The CDR3 bases are TGTGCCAGTAGTATAGACCCCAGGAGGACCCTTCCTCTAGAGACCCAGTACTTC. The full variable domain, with the rest looked up from reference TRBV19 and TRBJ2-5, is DGGITQSPKYLFRKEGQNVTLSCEQNLNHDAMYWYRQDPGQGLRLIYYSQIVNDFQKGDIAEGYSVSREKKESFPLTVTSAQKNPTAFYLCASSIDPRRTLPLETQYFGPGTRLLVL.

This chain joins TRBV12-3 or TRBV12-4 and TRBJ2-1; possible D gene TRBD1, 5 bases. Trimming stripped 8 bases from V and 10 bases from J, with 15 bases between. The CDR3 sequence is 12 residues long. This CDR3 is CASRLTDLEQFF. The CDR3 DNA reads TGTGCCAGCCGTCTGACAGACCTAGAGCAGTTCTTC.

This clone was picked up a small number of times. This rearrangement joins TRBV19 to TRBJ1-5, with D possibly matching TRBD1 (6 bases). CDR1 and CDR2 from the germline V gene are LNHDA and SQIVND (reference sequence). The CDR3 runs to 13 residues. The ends were cut back, 11 bases at V and 1 base at J, with 12 bases in the middle. This CDR3 is CAGGARSNQPQHF. In DNA, the CDR3 is TGTGCCGGGGGGGCAAGGAGCAATCAGCCCCAGCATTTT.